The rows below give T cell receptor beta chains drawn from one sample of a study of blood T cell repertoires in COVID-19. Profiling relied on immunoSEQ multiplex PCR, and the TCRdb table lists in-frame clones only, not all of them. The sample lists 150,000 to 200,000 clones, approximately 80% seen once, with about 11% in the top ten. Sequencing was done on a sample of peripheral blood. The receptors derive from a human donor in a cohort sampled during active COVID-19. CDR3s include the opening cysteine and the closing phenylalanine or tryptophan. D genes are given only for firm matches. Part of the rows lack a size; the others show once, few, many or a class for expanded clones.

TRBD1	-	TRBV7-9	TRBJ2-1	TGTGCCAGCAGTCACCTAGACAGGGACAATGAGCAGTTCTTC	CASSHLDRDNEQFF
TRBD1	many	TRBV5-1	TRBJ1-3	TGCGCCAGCAGCGCGAGCGGGACAGGCAAAGCGGGAAACACCATATATTTT	CASSASGTGKAGNTIYF
TRBD1	-	TRBV7-2	TRBJ1-1	TGTGCCAGCACTAGACAGGGGGCGATTATCAACACTGAAGCTTTCTTT	CASTRQGAIINTEAFF
TRBD1	-	TRBV6-2/TRBV6-3	TRBJ2-1	TGTGCCAGCAGTTATGGACAGGGGGCTCTGAATGAGCAGTTCTTC	CASSYGQGALNEQFF
TRBD1	-	TRBV10-3	TRBJ2-2	TGTGCCATCAGTGAGTCCCCCGGACAGGGGGCCGCCGGGGAGCTGTTTTTT	CAISESPGQGAAGELFF
-	-	TRBV7-6	TRBJ2-3	TGTGCCAGCAGCCTTCAAATTGGGGGGGCGGGAGCCACAGATACGCAGTATTTT	CASSLQIGGAGATDTQYF
-	-	TRBV7-8	TRBJ2-6	TGTGCCAGCAGCTTAATGGCAGGGAACGCAGGGGCCAACGTCCTGACTTTC	CASSLMAGNAGANVLTF
TRBD2	-	TRBV6-1	TRBJ2-1	TGTGCCAGCAGCCGAGTGGGCGGCGGGAGGGACGAGCAGTTCTTC	CASSRVGGGRDEQFF
TRBD1	-	TRBV10-1	TRBJ2-2	TGCGCCAGCAGTGGGACAGGGGGCGATTTTGGGGAGCTGTTTTTT	CASSGTGGDFGELFF
-	-	TRBV27	TRBJ2-1	TGTGCCAGCAGTTTAGTACTGGAGTCTTTAGATGAGCAGTTCTTC	CASSLVLESLDEQFF
-	-	TRBV2	TRBJ2-1	TGTGCCAGCAGTCCAGCGGGTTCCTACAATGAGCAGTTCTTC	CASSPAGSYNEQFF
-	-	TRBV4-1	TRBJ2-5	TGCGCCAGCAGCCAAGTGGGGGGGCGTTTAGAGACCCAGTACTTC	CASSQVGGRLETQYF
TRBD1	-	TRBV15	TRBJ2-7	TGTGCCACCAGCGACCGGGACAGCTACGAGCAGTACTTC	CATSDRDSYEQYF
TRBD2	-	TRBV20-1	TRBJ2-3	TGCAGTGCTAGTTCTACTAGCGACACAGATACGCAGTATTTT	CSASSTSDTDTQYF
TRBD1	once	TRBV2	TRBJ1-1	TGTGCCAGCAACCGACAGGGAGTAGGTAACACTGAAGCTTTCTTT	CASNRQGVGNTEAFF
-	-	TRBV7-7	TRBJ2-5	TGTGCCAGCAGCCTCTATGGGCTCCAAGAGACCCAGTACTTC	CASSLYGLQETQYF
TRBD2	-	TRBV30	TRBJ2-1	TGTGCCTGGAGTGTATTCGGGGGGAACAATGAGCAGTTCTTC	CAWSVFGGNNEQFF
-	-	TRBV6-5	TRBJ1-3	TGTGCCAGCAGTAGGACAGATGGTGGAAACACCATATATTTT	CASSRTDGGNTIYF
-	-	TRBV10-3	TRBJ2-2	TGTGCCACTGTCAGGACAGAGATGAACACCGGGGAGCTGTTTTTT	CATVRTEMNTGELFF
-	-	TRBV6-5	TRBJ2-2	TGTGCCAGCAGTAGACGGGGGGGGGAGCTGTTTTTT	CASSRRGGELFF
TRBD1	-	TRBV18	TRBJ2-7	TGTGCCAGCTCACCACCGGACAGGGTCGGCTACGAGCAGTACTTC	CASSPPDRVGYEQYF
TRBD1	-	TRBV7-2	TRBJ2-3	TGTGCCAGCAGCTGGGGCGGGACAGGGGAGGGGCAGTATTTT	CASSWGGTGEGQYF
-	-	TRBV2	TRBJ1-1	TGTGCCAGCGGTCCTTCTCGCGCTATGAACACTGAAGCTTTCTTT	CASGPSRAMNTEAFF
-	-	TRBV10-1	TRBJ2-1	TGCGCCAGCAGTGATTTATCTGGGCGTGAGCAGTTCTTC	CASSDLSGREQFF
TRBD2	-	TRBV7-9	TRBJ2-7	TGTGCCAGCAGCTCAGGACTAGCGCGAAGCTCCTACGAGCAGTACTTC	CASSSGLARSSYEQYF
-	-	TRBV21-1	TRBJ1-2	TGTGCCAGCAGCAAAGCCGGGACAGGCCGCTTCTATGGCTACACCTTC	CASSKAGTGRFYGYTF
-	-	TRBV5-8	TRBJ1-1	TGTGCCAGCAGCTTGGTATCAGCTGAAGCTTTCTTT	CASSLVSAEAFF
TRBD2	-	TRBV20-1	TRBJ2-7	TGCAGTGCTAGTGTACCGGGAGGCTCCTACGAGCAGTACTTC	CSASVPGGSYEQYF
-	-	TRBV9	TRBJ2-1	TGTGCCAGCAGCGTAGCGGGTAATGAGCAGTTCTTC	CASSVAGNEQFF
TRBD1	-	TRBV12-3/TRBV12-4	TRBJ1-1	TGTGCCAGCCGACTCCCAGGGGGTCCGGCTTTCTTT	CASRLPGGPAFF
TRBD2	-	TRBV2	TRBJ2-1	TGTGCCAGCAGTGAGGGCAGCGGGGGATACAATGAGCAGTTCTTC	CASSEGSGGYNEQFF
-	-	TRBV30	TRBJ1-1	TGTGCCTGGAGGGCCGGGTTGGAGAACACTGAAGCTTTCTTT	CAWRAGLENTEAFF
-	-	TRBV28	TRBJ2-3	TGTGCCAGCAGTTTTGGCAATACGCAGTATTTT	CASSFGNTQYF
TRBD1	-	TRBV5-6	TRBJ1-4	TGTGCCAGCAGCCCGCAGGCGGACAGGGGCGAAAAACTGTTTTTT	CASSPQADRGEKLFF
-	-	TRBV11-2	TRBJ1-4	TGTGCCAGCAGCCCGACAGGAAAAAATGAAAAACTGTTTTTT	CASSPTGKNEKLFF
-	-	TRBV29-1	TRBJ1-3	TGCAGCGTTGCACAGCTCTCTGGAAACACCATATATTTT	CSVAQLSGNTIYF
TRBD1	-	TRBV24-1	TRBJ1-1	TGTGCCACCCGGGACAGGCAGAACACTGAAGCTTTCTTT	CATRDRQNTEAFF
TRBD1	-	TRBV18	TRBJ1-4	TGTGCCAGCTCACCCACCTCTCGGACAGGGAAGGAAAAACTGTTTTTT	CASSPTSRTGKEKLFF
-	few	TRBV7-2	TRBJ1-6	TGTGCCAGCAGCTCCTACTCCTCACCCCTCCACTTT	CASSSYSSPLHF
-	once	TRBV6-4	TRBJ2-2	TGTGCCAGCAGTGAATCCCCCGGGACTCTAGCGCGGGAGCTGTTTTTT	CASSESPGTLARELFF